This T cell receptor (beta chain) derives from a study of blood T cell repertoires in COVID-19. Study as a whole: The study counted Cohort 3 donors as recovered given two negative PCRs, clearance, or symptom resolution. Specimens from acute and convalescent COVID-19 originated in the United States, Italy and Spain.

Trimming pared 4 bases from V and 1 base from J, leaving 11 bases between. The CDR3 totals 14 residues. Per the germline V gene, CDR1 is SGHRS and CDR2 is YFSETQ. Original data processing: Amplification from reference gene primers served as the basis for estimated nucleated cell counts. This table comes from immunoSEQ multiplex PCR, and its TCRdb copy is limited to in-frame clones, with some not included. That table gives V, J and clone size, and the DNA gave D and trimming. The sample has some 190,000 clones; roughly 86% are singletons. The receptor comes from a woman in her 40s in a cohort exposed to, infected with or recovered from COVID-19 (not recorded which). Sequencing was done on a sample of PBMCs or T cells enriched from blood (not recorded which). The V and J genes are TRBV5-1 and TRBJ1-1, with no clear D. Here the CDR3 reads CASSPEGGNTEAFF. The CDR3 bases are TGCGCCAGCAGCCCAGAGGGAGGGAACACTGAAGCTTTCTTT.